A selection of T cell receptor beta chains follows, all from one sample in a study of T-cell memory formation after mild COVID-19. TCRdb used MiXCR to reprocess the 5' RACE reads, holding one entry per CDR3 protein. The table has under 200,000 distinct CDR3 sequences, roughly 28% seen once. The sample consisted of PBMCs or a T cell subset sorted from them (not recorded which). The receptor set was obtained from an adult woman who had mild COVID-19 (a few samples of this study predate the infection). Cell type and time point are not known. CDR3s include the opening cysteine and the closing phenylalanine or tryptophan. Fields, in order: clone size, D gene, V gene, J gene, CDR3 DNA, CDR3 protein. D genes are given only for firm matches. Clone size, where shown, is once, few, many, or a class for clones that have expanded.

abundance: NA; d_gene: NA; v_gene: TRBV10-3; j_gene: TRBJ1-1; CDR3nt: TGTGCCACTGATGAACCGGACACTGAAGCTTTCTTT; CDR3aa: CATDEPDTEAFF
abundance: NA; d_gene: NA; v_gene: TRBV6-1; j_gene: TRBJ2-2; CDR3nt: TGTGCCAGCCAAGGGAAGGGAAGCACCGGGGAGCTGTTTTTT; CDR3aa: CASQGKGSTGELFF
abundance: NA; d_gene: NA; v_gene: TRBV29-1; j_gene: TRBJ1-2; CDR3nt: TGCAGCGGGACGGACGGGAACTATGGCTACACCTTC; CDR3aa: CSGTDGNYGYTF
abundance: NA; d_gene: TRBD2; v_gene: TRBV27; j_gene: TRBJ2-5; CDR3nt: TGTGCCAGCGGCCCGGTCAGCGAGCTAGCGGTCTGGACGGAGGAGACCCAGTACTTC; CDR3aa: CASGPVSELAVWTEETQYF
abundance: few; d_gene: TRBD2; v_gene: TRBV6-2/TRBV6-3; j_gene: TRBJ2-1; CDR3nt: TGTGCCAGCAGTTATGGACTAGCGGGGGGGCCTAGCCCCTACAATGAGCAGTTCTTC; CDR3aa: CASSYGLAGGPSPYNEQFF
abundance: NA; d_gene: TRBD1; v_gene: TRBV6-1; j_gene: TRBJ2-3; CDR3nt: TGTGCCAGCAGTGGCCACAGGGGAATAGATACGCAGTATTTT; CDR3aa: CASSGHRGIDTQYF
abundance: many; d_gene: NA; v_gene: TRBV5-1; j_gene: TRBJ2-7; CDR3nt: TGCGCCAGCAGCCGGGACCCCACCTACGAGCAGTACTTC; CDR3aa: CASSRDPTYEQYF
abundance: NA; d_gene: NA; v_gene: TRBV27; j_gene: TRBJ1-1; CDR3nt: TGTGCCAGCAGGCCACGACCCGGCCAGGACACTGAAGCTTTCTTT; CDR3aa: CASRPRPGQDTEAFF
abundance: NA; d_gene: NA; v_gene: TRBV7-2; j_gene: TRBJ2-5; CDR3nt: TGTGCCAGCAGCTTAGGCGGAAGTATGTCAGAGACCCAGTACTTC; CDR3aa: CASSLGGSMSETQYF
abundance: NA; d_gene: TRBD2; v_gene: TRBV3-1; j_gene: TRBJ2-4; CDR3nt: TGTGCCAGCAGCCAAGATGGCGGGGGGCCCCAAAACATTCAGTACTTC; CDR3aa: CASSQDGGGPQNIQYF
abundance: NA; d_gene: TRBD1; v_gene: TRBV5-1; j_gene: TRBJ1-1; CDR3nt: TGCGCCAGCAACCGACAGGGGAACACTGAAGCTTTCTTT; CDR3aa: CASNRQGNTEAFF
abundance: few; d_gene: TRBD1; v_gene: TRBV7-8; j_gene: TRBJ2-3; CDR3nt: TGTGCCAGCAGCCCTAGGACAGGAAGGAGCACAGATACGCAGTATTTT; CDR3aa: CASSPRTGRSTDTQYF
abundance: NA; d_gene: NA; v_gene: TRBV24-1; j_gene: TRBJ2-2; CDR3nt: TGTGCACGCATGCGGGACAGCGAGCTTCCCGGGGAGCTGTTTTTT; CDR3aa: CARMRDSELPGELFF
abundance: NA; d_gene: TRBD2; v_gene: TRBV7-9; j_gene: TRBJ2-1; CDR3nt: TGTGCCAGCAGCCGGAGCGGGAGTGGGGACAATGAGCAGTTCTTC; CDR3aa: CASSRSGSGDNEQFF
abundance: NA; d_gene: TRBD2; v_gene: TRBV4-1; j_gene: TRBJ2-2; CDR3nt: TGCGCCAGCAGCCACCCCCGGGGGGGGAACACCGGGGAGCTGTTTTTT; CDR3aa: CASSHPRGGNTGELFF
abundance: NA; d_gene: TRBD2; v_gene: TRBV11-1; j_gene: TRBJ2-2; CDR3nt: TGTGCCAGCAGCTTAGAGGCTAGCGGGAGCACCGGGGAGCTGTTTTTT; CDR3aa: CASSLEASGSTGELFF
abundance: NA; d_gene: NA; v_gene: TRBV20-1; j_gene: TRBJ2-1; CDR3nt: TGCAGTGCCCCACGGGGCACCCTGAATGAGCAGTTCTTC; CDR3aa: CSAPRGTLNEQFF
abundance: NA; d_gene: NA; v_gene: TRBV2; j_gene: TRBJ2-7; CDR3nt: TGTGCCAGCAGTGACGACTACCCCTACGAGCAGTACTTC; CDR3aa: CASSDDYPYEQYF
abundance: few; d_gene: NA; v_gene: TRBV15; j_gene: TRBJ2-5; CDR3nt: TGTGCCACCGAGATGCGTTCCGCTGGGAAGACCCAGTACTTC; CDR3aa: CATEMRSAGKTQYF
abundance: NA; d_gene: NA; v_gene: TRBV7-2; j_gene: TRBJ2-7; CDR3nt: TGTGCCAGCAGCTTGAGGCCATCTAGCAGCCGACTCTACGAGCAGTACTTC; CDR3aa: CASSLRPSSSRLYEQYF
abundance: NA; d_gene: TRBD2; v_gene: TRBV7-8; j_gene: TRBJ2-3; CDR3nt: TGTGCCAGCAGCCCCGCTCCGGGACTAGCGCCCAACAGAGATACGCAGTATTTT; CDR3aa: CASSPAPGLAPNRDTQYF
abundance: many; d_gene: NA; v_gene: TRBV6-5; j_gene: TRBJ1-4; CDR3nt: TGTGCCAGCTCTCTGGAGCTTCTTGGGGAAAAACTGTTTTTT; CDR3aa: CASSLELLGEKLFF
abundance: many; d_gene: NA; v_gene: TRBV5-1; j_gene: TRBJ2-1; CDR3nt: TGCGCCAGCAGCTTGGAGTACAATGAGCAGTTCTTC; CDR3aa: CASSLEYNEQFF
abundance: NA; d_gene: NA; v_gene: TRBV5-1; j_gene: TRBJ1-2; CDR3nt: TGCGCCAGCAGCTTGGATCTGGATGGCTACACCTTC; CDR3aa: CASSLDLDGYTF
abundance: NA; d_gene: TRBD2; v_gene: TRBV12-3/TRBV12-4; j_gene: TRBJ2-2; CDR3nt: TGTGCCAGCAGTTGGCTAGCGGGGGGATATACGAACACCGGGGAGCTGTTTTTT; CDR3aa: CASSWLAGGYTNTGELFF
abundance: few; d_gene: NA; v_gene: TRBV12-3/TRBV12-4; j_gene: TRBJ1-4; CDR3nt: TGTGCCAGCAGTGCCACCGCGCTACTGTTTTTT; CDR3aa: CASSATALLFF
abundance: few; d_gene: NA; v_gene: TRBV5-1; j_gene: TRBJ2-3; CDR3nt: TGCGCCAGCAGCTTGGATCAGGCCGCGCAGTATTTT; CDR3aa: CASSLDQAAQYF
abundance: NA; d_gene: TRBD2; v_gene: TRBV7-2; j_gene: TRBJ2-3; CDR3nt: TGTGCCAGCAGCTCACTAGCGGGAGAATCAGATACGCAGTATTTT; CDR3aa: CASSSLAGESDTQYF
abundance: few; d_gene: NA; v_gene: TRBV4-1; j_gene: TRBJ2-7; CDR3nt: TGCGCCAGCAGCACCCGGGACTTAGAGTACGAGCAGTACTTC; CDR3aa: CASSTRDLEYEQYF
abundance: once; d_gene: NA; v_gene: TRBV18; j_gene: TRBJ2-5; CDR3nt: TGTGCCAGCTCAGCGGGGAAAGAGACCCAGTACTTC; CDR3aa: CASSAGKETQYF
abundance: many; d_gene: TRBD2; v_gene: TRBV20-1; j_gene: TRBJ2-1; CDR3nt: TGCAGTGCTAGAGATGGGAGGGGAGTTGCGGAGCAGTTCTTC; CDR3aa: CSARDGRGVAEQFF
abundance: few; d_gene: TRBD2; v_gene: TRBV4-3; j_gene: TRBJ2-7; CDR3nt: TGCGCCAGCAGCCAAGATCGTCTAGCGGACTACGAGCAGTACTTC; CDR3aa: CASSQDRLADYEQYF
abundance: NA; d_gene: NA; v_gene: TRBV30; j_gene: TRBJ2-7; CDR3nt: TGTGCCTGGAGTGTAATCACAGTTGGTGAGCAGTACTTC; CDR3aa: CAWSVITVGEQYF
abundance: NA; d_gene: TRBD1; v_gene: TRBV5-5; j_gene: TRBJ2-1; CDR3nt: TGTGCCAGCAGCTTGCGGGACAGGGGTATCAATGAGCAGTTCTTC; CDR3aa: CASSLRDRGINEQFF
abundance: NA; d_gene: NA; v_gene: TRBV7-2; j_gene: TRBJ1-2; CDR3nt: TGTGCCAGCAGACAGGGTGCGCTTGTTGGCTACACCTTC; CDR3aa: CASRQGALVGYTF
abundance: few; d_gene: TRBD1; v_gene: TRBV7-9; j_gene: TRBJ2-3; CDR3nt: TGTGCCAGCAGACGGGACAGCCACACAGATACGCAGTATTTT; CDR3aa: CASRRDSHTDTQYF
abundance: NA; d_gene: TRBD1; v_gene: TRBV7-9; j_gene: TRBJ2-5; CDR3nt: TGTGCCAGCTATAGGACAGGGGAAGAGACCCAGTACTTC; CDR3aa: CASYRTGEETQYF
abundance: NA; d_gene: NA; v_gene: TRBV6-6; j_gene: TRBJ1-1; CDR3nt: TGTGCCAGCAGTTACCTGGGGGGGAACACTGAAGCTTTCTTT; CDR3aa: CASSYLGGNTEAFF
abundance: many; d_gene: NA; v_gene: TRBV5-6; j_gene: TRBJ2-1; CDR3nt: TGTGCCAGCAGCTTGGTCTACAATGAGCAGTTCTTC; CDR3aa: CASSLVYNEQFF
abundance: few; d_gene: TRBD2; v_gene: TRBV20-1; j_gene: TRBJ2-1; CDR3nt: TGCAGTGCTAGAGTTAAACGGGGACTAGGTAACTATGAGCAGTTCTTC; CDR3aa: CSARVKRGLGNYEQFF
abundance: few; d_gene: NA; v_gene: TRBV7-9; j_gene: TRBJ1-5; CDR3nt: TGTGCCAGCAGCTTATTGGGAAGCAATCAGCCCCAGCATTTT; CDR3aa: CASSLLGSNQPQHF
abundance: few; d_gene: NA; v_gene: TRBV12-3/TRBV12-4; j_gene: TRBJ2-5; CDR3nt: TGTGCCAGCAGTTTTTCAGGGTCAGAGACCCAGTACTTC; CDR3aa: CASSFSGSETQYF
abundance: NA; d_gene: TRBD1; v_gene: TRBV7-9; j_gene: TRBJ2-5; CDR3nt: TGTGCCAGCAGCCGGGACAGCCAAGAGACCCAGTACTTC; CDR3aa: CASSRDSQETQYF
abundance: few; d_gene: TRBD1; v_gene: TRBV3-1; j_gene: TRBJ2-2; CDR3nt: TGTGCCAGCAGCCTTGGGACAGGGCCGTGGGAGCTGTTTTTT; CDR3aa: CASSLGTGPWELFF
abundance: few; d_gene: NA; v_gene: TRBV12-2; j_gene: TRBJ2-7; CDR3nt: TGTGCAAGTCGCTCAAGCGGACAGGGGGGTTACGAGCAGTACTTC; CDR3aa: CASRSSGQGGYEQYF
abundance: NA; d_gene: NA; v_gene: TRBV3-1; j_gene: TRBJ1-1; CDR3nt: TGTGCCAGCAGCCGTTTCAGGAATACTGAAGCTTTCTTT; CDR3aa: CASSRFRNTEAFF
abundance: NA; d_gene: TRBD1; v_gene: TRBV5-1; j_gene: TRBJ2-5; CDR3nt: TGCGCCAGCAGCCACTGGACAGGGGTCGGCGAGACCCAGTACTTC; CDR3aa: CASSHWTGVGETQYF
abundance: NA; d_gene: NA; v_gene: TRBV10-3; j_gene: TRBJ1-3; CDR3nt: TGTGCCATCAGTGAGTCCGGCGTCTCTGGAAACACCATATATTTT; CDR3aa: CAISESGVSGNTIYF
abundance: NA; d_gene: NA; v_gene: TRBV7-9; j_gene: TRBJ2-5; CDR3nt: TGTGCCAGCAGGGGTGGTCTAGAGGAGACCCAGTACTTC; CDR3aa: CASRGGLEETQYF
abundance: few; d_gene: NA; v_gene: TRBV12-3/TRBV12-4; j_gene: TRBJ1-1; CDR3nt: TGTGCCAGCAGTTCCGGGATCCCAAACACTGAAGCTTTCTTT; CDR3aa: CASSSGIPNTEAFF
abundance: NA; d_gene: NA; v_gene: TRBV6-5; j_gene: TRBJ2-7; CDR3nt: TGTGCCAGCAGCTCCCTCAAGGTGGCCTCCGGGTCACGCTACGAGCAGTACTTC; CDR3aa: CASSSLKVASGSRYEQYF
abundance: NA; d_gene: TRBD2; v_gene: TRBV5-1; j_gene: TRBJ2-2; CDR3nt: TGCGCCAGCAGCTGGAGCGGGGAGAACACCGGGGAGCTGTTTTTT; CDR3aa: CASSWSGENTGELFF
abundance: NA; d_gene: NA; v_gene: TRBV6-2/TRBV6-3; j_gene: TRBJ1-5; CDR3nt: TGTGCCAGCAGTTCGGGTTTTAATCAGCCCCAGCATTTT; CDR3aa: CASSSGFNQPQHF